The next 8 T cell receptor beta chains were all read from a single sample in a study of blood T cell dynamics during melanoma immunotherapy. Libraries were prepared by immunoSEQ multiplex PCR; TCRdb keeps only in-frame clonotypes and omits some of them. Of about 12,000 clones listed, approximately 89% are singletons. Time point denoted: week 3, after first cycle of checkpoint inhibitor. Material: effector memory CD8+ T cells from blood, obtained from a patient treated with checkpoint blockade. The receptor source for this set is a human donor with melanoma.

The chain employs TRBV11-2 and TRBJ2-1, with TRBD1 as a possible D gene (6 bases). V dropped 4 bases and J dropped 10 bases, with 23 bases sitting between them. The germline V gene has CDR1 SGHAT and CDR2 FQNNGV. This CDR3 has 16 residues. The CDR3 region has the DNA TGTGCCAGCAGCTACCCCTCGACAGGCCCCGAGGTGGAGCAGTTCTTC. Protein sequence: CASSYPSTGPEVEQFF. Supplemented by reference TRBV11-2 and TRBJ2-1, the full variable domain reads EAGVAQSPRYKIIEKRQSVAFWCNPISGHATLYWYQQILGQGPKLLIQFQNNGVVDDSQLPKDRFSAERLKGVDSTLKIQPAKLEDSAVYLCASSYPSTGPEVEQFFGPGTRLTVL.

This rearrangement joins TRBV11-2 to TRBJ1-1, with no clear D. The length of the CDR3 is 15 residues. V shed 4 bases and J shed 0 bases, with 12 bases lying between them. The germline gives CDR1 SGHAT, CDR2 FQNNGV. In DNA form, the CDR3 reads TGTGCCAGCAGCTACGGGGAATGGTTGAACACTGAAGCTTTCTTT. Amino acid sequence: CASSYGEWLNTEAFF.

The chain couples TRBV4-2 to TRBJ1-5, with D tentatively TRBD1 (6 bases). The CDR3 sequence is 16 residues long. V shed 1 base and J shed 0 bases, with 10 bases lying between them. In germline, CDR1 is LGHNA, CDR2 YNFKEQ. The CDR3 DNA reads TGTGCCAGCAGCCAAGTGACAGGTGTTAGCAATCAGCCCCAGCATTTT. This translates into CASSQVTGVSNQPQHF.

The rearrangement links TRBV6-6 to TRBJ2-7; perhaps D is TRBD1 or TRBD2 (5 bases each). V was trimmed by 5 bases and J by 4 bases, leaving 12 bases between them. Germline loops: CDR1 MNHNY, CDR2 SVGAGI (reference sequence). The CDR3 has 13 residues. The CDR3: CASSVTWGYEQYF. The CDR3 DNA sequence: TGTGCCAGCAGTGTGACTTGGGGGTACGAGCAGTACTTC.

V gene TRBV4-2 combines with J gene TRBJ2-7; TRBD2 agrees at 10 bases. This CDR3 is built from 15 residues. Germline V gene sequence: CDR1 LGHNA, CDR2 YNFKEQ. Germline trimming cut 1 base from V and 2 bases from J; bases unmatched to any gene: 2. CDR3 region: CASSQGLAGAYEQYF. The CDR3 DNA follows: TGTGCCAGCAGCCAAGGACTAGCGGGCGCCTACGAGCAGTACTTC.

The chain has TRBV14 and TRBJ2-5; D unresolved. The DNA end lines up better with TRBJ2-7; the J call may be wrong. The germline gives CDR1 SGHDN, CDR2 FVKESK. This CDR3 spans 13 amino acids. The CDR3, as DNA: TGTGCCAGCAGCCCGGACGGAACCTACGAGCAGTACTTC. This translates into CASSPDGTYEQYF.

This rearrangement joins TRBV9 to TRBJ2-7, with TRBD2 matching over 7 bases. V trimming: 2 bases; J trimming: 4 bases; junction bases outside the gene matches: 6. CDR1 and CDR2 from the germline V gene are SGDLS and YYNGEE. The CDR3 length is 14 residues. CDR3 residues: CASSVASSGYEQYF. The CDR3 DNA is TGTGCCAGCAGCGTCGCGTCTAGCGGATACGAGCAGTACTTC.

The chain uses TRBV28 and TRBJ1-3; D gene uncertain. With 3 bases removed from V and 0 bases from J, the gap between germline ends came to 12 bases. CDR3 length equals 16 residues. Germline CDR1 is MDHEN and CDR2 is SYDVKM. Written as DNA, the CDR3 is TGTGCCAGCAGTTTTTTCTCGGTTAACTCTGGAAACACCATATATTTT. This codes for CASSFFSVNSGNTIYF.